The sequence of this TCR beta chain was determined in a study of vaccination and CD4 T cells after COVID-19. Looking at the study overall: A vaccine, either BNT162b2 or mRNA-1273, was given to participants in two doses. The authors exposed cells to overlapping spike peptides derived from SARS-CoV-2, HCoV-NL63, HCoV-OC43 and HCoV-229E. Each of the control cultures got a CEFX pool, an HIV-1 Nef pool, or no peptide. The study, taken as a whole, reports: When vaccine-specific clones from convalescent patients were examined, 304 of 307 were spike mono-reactive.

Described treatment: approximately 11-day PBMC culture with coronavirus spike peptide pools or control peptides (ViraFEST assay). By sample share, this clonotype is medium-sized. Its specificity is unknown. Unmatched junction bases numbered 5, after V lost 5 bases and J lost 4 bases. CDR1 is LNHDA and CDR2 is SQIVND in the germline V gene (reference sequence). CDR3 length equals 14 residues. Scientists ran DNA taken from cultured CD4+ T cells through the Oncomine TCR Beta short-read assay for sequencing. TCRdb reprocessed the PCR reads via MiXCR and lists one record per CDR3 protein. Among some 3,900 distinct CDR3 sequences listed, 16% were seen once.

Input material: CD4+ T cells from blood, cultured in vitro. The chain recombines TRBV19 with TRBJ2-5; TRBD1 matches at 9 bases. The sequence was obtained from a human donor who had recovered from COVID-19. CDR3 sequence (DNA): TGTGCCAGTAGTGTTCCGGGACAGGGAGAGACCCAGTACTTC. It is translated as CASSVPGQGETQYF.